The 22 T cell receptor beta chains listed next were all sequenced from one sample in a study of T cells expressing NK-cell markers. With the 5' RACE reads reprocessed, TCRdb shows one record per CDR3 protein and no DNA. Its listing shows 550,000 to 600,000 distinct CDR3 sequences. Material for sequencing was blood T cells: a sorted CD56 or NKG2C T cell subset, CD4+ or CD8+ T cells, or bulk PBMC T cells (not recorded which). The receptor source for this set is a man younger than 35 in good health.

The chain joins TRBV6-4 to TRBJ2-3; absent DNA, TCRdb's TRBD1 call cannot be checked. Germline V gene data show CDR1 as MRHNA and CDR2 as SNTAGT. The CDR3 runs 16 residues. The CDR3 reads CASSDRGYSSTDTQYF.

J is TRBJ2-2 and V is TRBV18. The CDR3 length is 16 residues. Germline CDR1 and CDR2: KGHSH and LQKENI. CDR3 region: CASSPSGGENTGELFF.

The chain uses TRBV29-1 and TRBJ2-7; there is no DNA to check the TCRdb D call of TRBD2. This CDR3 spans 12 amino acids. The germline V gene has CDR1 SQVTM and CDR2 ANQGSEA. CDR3 residues: CSVGGPSYEQYF.

This sequence joins TRBV12-3 or TRBV12-4 and TRBJ2-1; TCRdb's D call of TRBD2 is untestable without DNA. The CDR3 runs 15 residues. The CDR3 loop is CASSLWEREHNEQFF.

The chain joins TRBV29-1 to TRBJ1-1. This CDR3 comprises 14 residues. From germline, CDR1 is SQVTM and CDR2 ANQGSEA. The CDR3 reads CSVVEDGYKGEAFF.

The genes are TRBV7-3 and TRBJ2-3; the D call from TCRdb, TRBD1, cannot be confirmed without DNA. The germline V gene encodes CDR1 SGHTA and CDR2 FQGTGA. This CDR3 region has 18 residues. CDR3 residues: CASSQRRGDMASTDTQYF.

This chain joins TRBV10-3 and TRBJ2-5; checking the TCRdb D call of TRBD1 is not possible without DNA. Germline CDR1 is ENHRY and CDR2 is SYGVKD. This CDR3 region has 14 residues. CDR3 region: CAISAGTVQETQYF.

The genes are TRBV6-5 and TRBJ1-2. The CDR3 contains 18 residues. Germline V lookup: CDR1 MNHEY, CDR2 SVGAGI. The CDR3 sequence: CASSYSIRGLGRNYGYTF.

J is TRBJ2-1 and V is TRBV29-1; TCRdb's D call of TRBD2 is untestable without DNA. Germline V gives CDR1 SQVTM, CDR2 ANQGSEA. This CDR3 spans 14 amino acids. The CDR3 reads CSVGAGGWVTEQFF.

The rearrangement links TRBV20-1 to TRBJ1-4; TCRdb picks TRBD1, but there is no DNA to check that call. CDR3 length equals 16 residues. Per the germline V gene, CDR1 is DFQATT and CDR2 is SNEGSKA (reference sequence). The CDR3 is CSARDDRIPTNEKLFF.

V usage is TRBV29-1 and J usage is TRBJ2-3; TCRdb names TRBD1, which stays unverified in the absence of DNA. The CDR3 has 13 amino acids. The germline CDR1 and CDR2 sequences are SQVTM and ANQGSEA. The CDR3 region is CSVALDTTDTQYF.

The chain's CDR3 is CASSLDRDSNQPQHF. The chain recombines TRBV5-1 with TRBJ1-5. Germline-derived CDR1 and CDR2 are SGHRS and YFSETQ. The CDR3 covers 15 residues.

The chain links TRBV27 to TRBJ2-7. In germline, CDR1 is MNHEY, CDR2 SMNVEV (reference sequence). There are 15 residues in the CDR3. CDR3 amino acids: CASSFLLGGLYEQYF.

V gene TRBV5-4 combines with J gene TRBJ2-1; with no DNA, the TCRdb D assignment of TRBD2 cannot be verified. The germline CDR1 and CDR2 sequences are SGHNT and YYREEE (reference sequence). This CDR3 is 16 amino acids long. The CDR3 sequence: CASSLALEGRYNEQFF. The whole variable domain, remainder taken from reference TRBV5-4 and TRBJ2-1, is ETGVTQSPTHLIKTRGQQVTLRCSSQSGHNTVSWYQQALGQGPQFIFQYYREEENGRGNFPPRFSGLQFPNYSSELNVNALELDDSALYLCASSLALEGRYNEQFFGPGTRLTVL.

V is TRBV2 and J is TRBJ2-1. The CDR3 loop spans 14 amino acids. Germline CDR1 reads SNHLY; CDR2 reads FYNNEI. This chain's CDR3 is CASISSLSYNEQFF. The variable domain in full, completed from reference TRBV2 and TRBJ2-1, reads EPEVTQTPSHQVTQMGQEVILRCVPISNHLYFYWYRQILGQKVEFLVSFYNNEISEKSEIFDDQFSVERPDGSNFTLKIRSTKLEDSAMYFCASISSLSYNEQFFGPGTRLTVL.

The V and J genes are TRBV2 and TRBJ2-2; the TCRdb call, TRBD2, lacks DNA for checking. The CDR3 is 15 amino acids. Germline values: CDR1 SNHLY, CDR2 FYNNEI. The CDR3 loop reads CASSRLAGVPGELFF.

The CDR3 sequence is CASTGGLGGTQYF. This chain uses TRBV6-1 with TRBJ2-3; there is no DNA to check the TCRdb D call of TRBD1. The CDR3 covers 13 residues. Germline V gene data show CDR1 as MNHNS and CDR2 as SASEGT.

The chain couples TRBV11-3 to TRBJ2-1. Per the germline V gene, CDR1 is SGHNT and CDR2 is YENEEA. This CDR3 has 13 amino acids. The CDR3 is CASSLGSNNEQFF.

The rearrangement joins TRBV9 to TRBJ2-2; the D call of TRBD1 rests on TCRdb alone, since no DNA is present to check it. The CDR3 is 16 amino acids. Germline V gives CDR1 SGDLS, CDR2 YYNGEE. CDR3: CASSVEGLRGLAELFF.

This rearrangement joins TRBV7-8 to TRBJ1-5; TCRdb's D gene call, TRBD1, goes unchecked for lack of DNA. This CDR3 contains 14 residues. CDR1 is SGHVS and CDR2 is FQNEAQ in the germline V gene. The CDR3: CASSLGRTRQPQHF.

This CDR3 reads CASSVGFGQGPPSSYNEQFF. The V and J genes are TRBV9 and TRBJ2-1; TCRdb's D call, TRBD2, is unchecked because there is no DNA. Germline CDR1 reads SGDLS; CDR2 reads YYNGEE. This CDR3 region has 20 residues.

The chain is built from TRBV11-2 and TRBJ1-3; absent DNA, TCRdb's TRBD1 call cannot be checked. This CDR3 is 15 amino acids long. Germline-derived CDR1 and CDR2 are SGHAT and FQNNGV. CDR3: CASSPAGAGGNTIYF.